This T cell receptor (beta chain) is drawn from a study of cytomegalovirus exposure and HLA in healthy donors (dated by TCRdb to the late 2010s). Describing the broader study: According to a later analysis, one platform produced both the 120 validation repertoires and the 700 or so repertoires of the first cohort. The study was designed to test whether signatures of past pathogen exposure could be identified by cataloging public T cell receptors. A separate validation cohort of approximately 130 different subjects was used in addition to the 666-subject first cohort. To predict cytomegalovirus infection status, the study combined high-throughput TCR immunosequencing, statistical association of individual TCRs with disease status, and machine learning.

For this clone: Its antigen remains unidentified. No much larger clone is present one base from it, and per-base qualities are unavailable.

The protocol used for the library was the immunoSEQ multiplex PCR assay. In the paper's pipeline: To diagnose cytomegalovirus status from the catalog of TCR beta chain sequences, a statistical classification framework was built. Imported from immuneACCESS, the table was reduced by TCRdb to in-frame sequences with V and J called. These copies leave out some clones; in studies compared against another copy, an unresolved V gene accounts for under half, and the cause of the remainder is not known. V and J calls and clone size are those listed in that table; D and trimming were worked out from the DNA. The sample table contains 100,000 to 150,000 clones; only one count was recorded for 75% to 90% of them. The ten largest clones capture less than 1.5% of the sample. The donors belonged to the validation cohort of 90 to 150 subjects, which was separate from the roughly 700-subject first cohort. The CDR3 goes from the cysteine to the phenylalanine over 14 residues. The entry retains the CDR3 DNA only, 42 bases that are in frame from base 1. Taken from the germline V gene (reference sequence), the CDR1 and CDR2 loops are GTSNPN and SVGIG. V sheds 0 bases and J sheds 5 bases, leaving 11 bases between their ends.

The study at large found these results: The classifier was reported to diagnose cytomegalovirus status with high specificity and sensitivity in both the original and validation cohorts. The validation cohort had no HLA typing available for a later analysis, so co-occurrence within that cohort was assessed over all 120 or so repertoires. According to the authors, the approach could potentially be generalized to other disease states and immunological phenotypes. A few of the identified cytomegalovirus-associated TCR beta chains were confirmed in vitro to be specific for cytomegalovirus antigens. Of the cluster scores, roughly 95% were above 0 in a later analysis, which found that TCRs clustered in the first cohort also tended to co-occur in the 120 validation repertoires. While some public TCRs were present in many individuals, most TCR sequences turned up only very rarely across donors. The study listed 150 to 200 TCR beta chains as associated with cytomegalovirus.

Here the chain combines TRBV30 and TRBJ1-3; the D segment could be TRBD1, given 6 matching bases. This sequence was found in a woman between 18 and 29 years old in good health and CMV-seronegative. Sequencing input: PBMCs. Here the CDR3 is given as CAWSVGGGRNTIYF. In nucleotides, the sequence is TGTGCCTGGAGTGTAGGGGGGGGACGAAACACCATATATTTT.